This T cell receptor (beta chain) was documented in a study of cytomegalovirus exposure and HLA in healthy donors. V was clipped by 7 bases and J by 0 bases; unmatched bases: 11. The germline V gene encodes CDR1 SGHTS and CDR2 YDEGEE. This CDR3 comprises 18 residues. This table comes from immunoSEQ multiplex PCR, and its TCRdb copy is limited to in-frame clones, with some not included. Here the sample spans about 79,000 clones, approximately 93% being singletons. The receptor was isolated from a woman aged 30 to 39 in good health and CMV-seronegative. Material for sequencing was PBMCs. This chain joins TRBV5-8 and TRBJ2-5, with TRBD2 identical over 14 bases. The DNA for the CDR3 is TGTGCCAGCTTTCCGGGACTAGCGGGAGCCTTGTACCAAGAGACCCAGTACTTC. Translating gives CASFPGLAGALYQETQYF.